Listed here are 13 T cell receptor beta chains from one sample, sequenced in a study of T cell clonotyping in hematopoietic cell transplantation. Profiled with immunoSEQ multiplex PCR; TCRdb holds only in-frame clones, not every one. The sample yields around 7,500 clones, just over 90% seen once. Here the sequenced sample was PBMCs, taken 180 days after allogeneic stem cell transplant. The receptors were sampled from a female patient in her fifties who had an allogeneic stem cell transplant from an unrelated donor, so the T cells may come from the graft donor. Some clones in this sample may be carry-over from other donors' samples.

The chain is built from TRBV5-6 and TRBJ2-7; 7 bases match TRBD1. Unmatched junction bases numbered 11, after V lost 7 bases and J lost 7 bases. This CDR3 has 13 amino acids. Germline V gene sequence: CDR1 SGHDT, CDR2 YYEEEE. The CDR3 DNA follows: TGTGCCAGCGGCAACAGGGGTGGTTGGGAGCAGTACGTC. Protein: CASGNRGGWEQYV.

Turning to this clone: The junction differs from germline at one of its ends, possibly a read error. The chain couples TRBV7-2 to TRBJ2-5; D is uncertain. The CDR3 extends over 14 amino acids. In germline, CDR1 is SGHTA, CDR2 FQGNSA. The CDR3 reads CASSLARVPRAVHF. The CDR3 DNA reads TGTGCCAGCAGCTTGGCCCGGGTGCCTCGGGCGGTTCACTTC. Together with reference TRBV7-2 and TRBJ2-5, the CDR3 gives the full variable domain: GAGVSQSPSNKVTEKGKDVELRCDPISGHTALYWYRQSLGQGLEFLIYFQGNSAPDKSGLPSDRFSAERTGGSVSTLTIQRTQQEDSAVYLCASSLARVPRAVHFGPGTRLLVL.

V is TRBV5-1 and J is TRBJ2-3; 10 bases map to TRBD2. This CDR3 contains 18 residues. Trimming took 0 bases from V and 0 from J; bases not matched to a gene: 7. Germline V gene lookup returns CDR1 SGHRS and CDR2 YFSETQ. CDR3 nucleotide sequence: TGCGCCAGCAGCTTGGATCCTAGCGGGAGCCTCAGCACAGATACGCAGTATTTT. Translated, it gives CASSLDPSGSLSTDTQYF.

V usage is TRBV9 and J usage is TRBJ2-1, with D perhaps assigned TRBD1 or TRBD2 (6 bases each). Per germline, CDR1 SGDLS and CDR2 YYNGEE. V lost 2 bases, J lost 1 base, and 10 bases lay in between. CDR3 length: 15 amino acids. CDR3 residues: CASSVRGGSYNEQFF. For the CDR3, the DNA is TGTGCCAGCAGCGTGAGAGGGGGGTCCTACAATGAGCAGTTCTTC.

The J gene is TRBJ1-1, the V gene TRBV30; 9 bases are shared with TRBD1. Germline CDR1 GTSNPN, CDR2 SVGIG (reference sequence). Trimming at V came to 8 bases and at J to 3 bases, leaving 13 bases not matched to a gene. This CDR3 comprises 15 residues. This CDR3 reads CATTGGIRGDTEAFF. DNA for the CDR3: TGTGCCACTACAGGGGGCATTAGAGGGGACACTGAAGCTTTCTTT.

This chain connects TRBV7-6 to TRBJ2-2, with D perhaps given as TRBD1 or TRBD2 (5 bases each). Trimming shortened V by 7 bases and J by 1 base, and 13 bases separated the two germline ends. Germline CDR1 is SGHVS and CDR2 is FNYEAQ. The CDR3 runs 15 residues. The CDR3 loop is CASTRDGLNTGELFF. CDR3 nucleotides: TGTGCCAGCACCCGGGACGGCCTGAACACCGGGGAGCTGTTTTTT.

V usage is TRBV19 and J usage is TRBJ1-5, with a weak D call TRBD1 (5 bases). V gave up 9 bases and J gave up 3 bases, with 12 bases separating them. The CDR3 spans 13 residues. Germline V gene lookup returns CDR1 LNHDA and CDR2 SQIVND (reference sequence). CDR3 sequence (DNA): TGTGCCAGCCAGGGTCTCACCAATCAGCCCCAGCATTTT. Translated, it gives CASQGLTNQPQHF.

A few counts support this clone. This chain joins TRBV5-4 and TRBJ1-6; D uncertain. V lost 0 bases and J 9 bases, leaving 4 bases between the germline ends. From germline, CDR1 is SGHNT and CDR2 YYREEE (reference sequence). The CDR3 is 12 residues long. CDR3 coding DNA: TGTGCCAGCAGCTTGGAATTTTCACCCCTCCACTTT. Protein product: CASSLEFSPLHF.

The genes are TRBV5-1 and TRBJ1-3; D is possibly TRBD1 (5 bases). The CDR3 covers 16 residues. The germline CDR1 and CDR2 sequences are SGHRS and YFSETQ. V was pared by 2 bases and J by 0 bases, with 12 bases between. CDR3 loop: CASSFQGGGSGNTIYF. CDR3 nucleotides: TGCGCCAGCAGCTTCCAGGGTGGTGGCTCTGGAAACACCATATATTTT.

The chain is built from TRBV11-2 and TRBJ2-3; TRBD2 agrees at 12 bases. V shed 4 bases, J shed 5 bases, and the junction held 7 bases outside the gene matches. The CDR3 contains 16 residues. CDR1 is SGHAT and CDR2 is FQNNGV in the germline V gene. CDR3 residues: CASSSTSGSGIDTQYF. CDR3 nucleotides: TGTGCCAGCAGCTCGACTAGCGGGAGCGGGATAGATACGCAGTATTTT.

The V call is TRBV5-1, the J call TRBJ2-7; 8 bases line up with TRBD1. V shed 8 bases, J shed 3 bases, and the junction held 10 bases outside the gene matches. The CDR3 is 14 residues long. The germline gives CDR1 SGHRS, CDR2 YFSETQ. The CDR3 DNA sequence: TGCGCCAGTGCCCCGACAGGGGTCAACTACGAGCAGTACTTC. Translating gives CASAPTGVNYEQYF.

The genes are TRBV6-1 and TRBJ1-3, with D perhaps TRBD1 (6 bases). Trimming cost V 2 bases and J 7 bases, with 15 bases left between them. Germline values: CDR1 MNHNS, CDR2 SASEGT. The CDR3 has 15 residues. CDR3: CASSELVQGSNTIYF. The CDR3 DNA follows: TGTGCCAGCAGTGAACTTGTACAGGGTAGCAACACCATATATTTT.

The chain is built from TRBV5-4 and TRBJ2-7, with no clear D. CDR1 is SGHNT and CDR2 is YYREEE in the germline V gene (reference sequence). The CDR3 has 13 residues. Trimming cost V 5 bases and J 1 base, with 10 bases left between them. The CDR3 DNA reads TGTGCCAGCAGTGACGGGTATTCCTACGAGCAGTACTTC. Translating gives CASSDGYSYEQYF. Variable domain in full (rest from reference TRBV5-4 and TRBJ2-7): ETGVTQSPTHLIKTRGQQVTLRCSSQSGHNTVSWYQQALGQGPQFIFQYYREEENGRGNFPPRFSGLQFPNYSSELNVNALELDDSALYLCASSDGYSYEQYFGPGTRLTVT.